A single sample gave rise to the 24 T cell receptor beta chains below, sequenced in a study of Graves' ophthalmopathy and Graves' hyperthyroidism. RNA served as the template for amplifying TCR beta CDR3 regions. First-round RT-PCR used HTBI primers; second-round multiplex PCR followed. TCRdb used MiXCR to reprocess the multiplex PCR reads, holding one entry per CDR3 protein. The table lists about 410,000 distinct CDR3 sequences, about a sixth of them singletons. The specimen sequenced was peripheral blood. These receptors originate from a woman in her late teens or twenties with Graves' ophthalmopathy.

This clonotype came up many times. The chain combines TRBV7-8 with TRBJ2-7; either TRBD1 or TRBD2 may fit D (5 bases each). The V and J ends lost 2 bases and 5 bases respectively, with 19 bases between them. This CDR3 is built from 16 residues. CDR1 is SGHVS and CDR2 is FQNEAQ in the germline V gene. CDR3 protein: CASSLTQGSYSDEQYF. The CDR3, as DNA: TGTGCCAGCAGCTTAACTCAGGGTTCGTATAGCGACGAGCAGTACTTC.

The CDR3 spells CASSYPERREGYQETQYF. Written as DNA, the CDR3 is TGTGCCAGCAGTTACCCCGAGAGACGGGAGGGCTACCAAGAGACCCAGTACTTC. The rearrangement joins TRBV6-5 to TRBJ2-5; 8 nucleotides match TRBD2. Unmatched junction bases numbered 11, after V lost 2 bases and J lost 0 bases. Germline V CDR1 and CDR2: MNHEY, SVGAGI. The CDR3 covers 18 residues.

In this sample, this clonotype turned up many times. The CDR3 nucleotides are TGTGCCAGCAGTAATTGGGACAGGGGCGAGCAGTACTTC. Its translation is CASSNWDRGEQYF. The V call is TRBV6-2 or TRBV6-3, the J call TRBJ2-7, with 10 bases identical to TRBD1. Germline V lookup: CDR1 MNHEY, CDR2 SVGEGT. The trim removed 5 bases at V and 6 bases at J, leaving 4 bases unmatched. CDR3 length equals 13 residues.

This clonotype was counted at least ten times. The chain carries TRBV28 and TRBJ1-1; D uncertain. CDR3 length equals 15 residues. Trimming shortened V by 3 bases and J by 3 bases, and 14 bases separated the two germline ends. In germline, CDR1 is MDHEN, CDR2 SYDVKM. DNA for the CDR3: TGTGCCAGCAGTTTTTTCGAGGGTACGCACACTGAAGCTTTCTTT. Its protein is CASSFFEGTHTEAFF. The full variable domain, in which reference TRBV28 and TRBJ1-1 provide the parts outside the CDR3, is DVKVTQSSRYLVKRTGEKVFLECVQDMDHENMFWYRQDPGLGLRLIYFSYDVKMKEKGDIPEGYSVSREKKERFSLILESASTNQTSMYLCASSFFEGTHTEAFFGQGTRLTVV.

The V call is TRBV11-2, the J call TRBJ1-2, with D maybe TRBD1 (5 bases). Trimming removed 7 bases from V and 8 bases from J, with 20 bases in between. The CDR3 runs to 14 residues. Looked up from germline, CDR1 is SGHAT and CDR2 is FQNNGV. Here the CDR3 DNA reads TGTGCCAGCACCAATAACGGGGGGGATGGGGGCTACACCTTC. Protein: CASTNNGGDGGYTF.

This clonotype was seen at least ten times. The chain uses TRBV4-3 and TRBJ2-5; D tentatively fits TRBD1 or TRBD2 (5 bases each). V was clipped by 0 bases and J by 3 bases, with 14 bases between them. Germline CDR1 reads LGHNA; CDR2 reads YSLEER. CDR3 length: 16 amino acids. Here the CDR3 reads CASSQERGAEEETQYF. As DNA, the CDR3 is TGCGCCAGCAGCCAAGAGAGGGGCGCCGAGGAAGAGACCCAGTACTTC.

The chain joins TRBV7-3 to TRBJ1-1, with no clear D. V lost 0 bases and J lost 1, with 6 bases in between. CDR3 length equals 14 residues. Germline V gene data show CDR1 as SGHTA and CDR2 as FQGTGA. The DNA for the CDR3 is TGTGCCAGCAGCTTAACAAGAAAGAACACTGAAGCTTTCTTT. Translated: CASSLTRKNTEAFF. Drawing the rest from reference TRBV7-3 and TRBJ1-1, the complete variable domain is GAGVSQTPSNKVTEKGKYVELRCDPISGHTALYWYRQSLGQGPEFLIYFQGTGAADDSGLPNDRFFAVRPEGSVSTLKIQRTERGDSAVYLCASSLTRKNTEAFFGQGTRLTVV.

This clonotype was detected only a few times. At one boundary the junction diverges from the germline segment, which might be a read error. This sequence joins TRBV12-3 or TRBV12-4 and TRBJ1-5; no clear D gene. The CDR3 loop spans 17 amino acids. This CDR3 reads CASSLGWAVNSSQPQHF. CDR3 nucleotide sequence: TGTGCCAGCAGTTTAGGATGGGCAGTTAATAGCAGTCAGCCCCAGCATTTT.

The chain uses TRBV20-1 and TRBJ2-7; 9 bases fit TRBD2. Trimming at V came to 3 bases and at J to 5 bases, leaving 14 bases not matched to a gene. Germline CDR1 reads DFQATT; CDR2 reads SNEGSKA (reference sequence). This CDR3 is built from 16 residues. The CDR3 here is CSARQGGGSGSDEQYF. The CDR3 coding sequence is TGCAGTGCTAGGCAGGGGGGAGGTAGCGGGAGTGACGAGCAGTACTTC.

In its sample, this clonotype was seen many times. CDR3 sequence reads: CASSGRTSTRETQYF. The CDR3 DNA reads as TGTGCCAGCAGCGGACGGACTAGCACGAGGGAGACCCAGTACTTC. The chain recombines TRBV7-2 with TRBJ2-5, with 8 bases identical to TRBD2. The germline gives CDR1 SGHTA, CDR2 FQGNSA. The CDR3 contains 15 residues. The trim removed 5 bases at V and 5 bases at J, leaving 10 bases unmatched.

This clonotype was counted at least ten times. The J gene is TRBJ1-5, the V gene TRBV28, with a weak D call TRBD1 (6 bases). With 2 bases removed from V and 6 bases from J, the gap between germline ends came to 11 bases. Germline V gene sequence: CDR1 MDHEN, CDR2 SYDVKM. This CDR3 spans 14 amino acids. The CDR3 coding sequence is TGTGCCAGCAGTTTAATAGGGGGTAGTCAGCCCCAGCATTTT. Amino acid sequence: CASSLIGGSQPQHF.

This clonotype occurred many times. The chain links TRBV6-5 to TRBJ2-7; D is unclear. V dropped 6 bases and J dropped 3 bases, with 9 bases sitting between them. The CDR3 is 12 amino acids. Looked up from germline, CDR1 is MNHEY and CDR2 is SVGAGI. CDR3 region: CASSAVGYEQYF. The CDR3 nucleotides are TGTGCCAGCAGCGCCGTGGGCTACGAGCAGTACTTC.

This clonotype was observed many times. The chain is built from TRBV9 and TRBJ2-7, with D unresolved. The V gene lost 0 bases and the J gene lost 4 bases, with 14 bases spanning the gap. Germline CDR1 and CDR2: SGDLS and YYNGEE. The CDR3 spans 15 residues. CDR3 bases: TGTGCCAGCAGCGTAGATCCCGGTGTTAATTACGAGCAGTACTTC. Translation gives CASSVDPGVNYEQYF.

Ten or more counts support this clonotype. The chain has TRBV28 and TRBJ1-5; D gene unclear. V was cut by 6 bases and J by 9 bases, with 12 bases left in between. The CDR3 covers 12 residues. CDR1 MDHEN and CDR2 SYDVKM come from the germline V gene. CDR3 region: CASRGTAAPQHF. The CDR3 DNA follows: TGTGCCAGCAGGGGCACTGCGGCGCCCCAGCATTTT. Variable domain in full (rest from reference TRBV28 and TRBJ1-5): DVKVTQSSRYLVKRTGEKVFLECVQDMDHENMFWYRQDPGLGLRLIYFSYDVKMKEKGDIPEGYSVSREKKERFSLILESASTNQTSMYLCASRGTAAPQHFGDGTRLSIL.

There are many counts of this clonotype. The V call is TRBV9, the J call TRBJ1-6; D is ambiguous. The CDR3 totals 15 residues. The V end lost 4 bases, the J end lost 9 bases, and 17 bases lay between the germline ends. Germline V gene sequence: CDR1 SGDLS, CDR2 YYNGEE. The CDR3 here is CASSPRGGTASPLHF. The DNA for the CDR3 is TGTGCCAGCAGCCCGCGCGGAGGAACCGCTTCACCCCTCCACTTT.

This chain joins TRBV20-1 and TRBJ1-1; D ambiguous. This CDR3 is 12 amino acids long. Germline CDR1 and CDR2: DFQATT and SNEGSKA (reference sequence). Trimming removed 2 bases at V and 3 bases at J, with 7 bases between. Written as DNA, the CDR3 is TGCAGTGCTAGATTTCGGGACACTGAAGCTTTCTTT. Amino acid sequence: CSARFRDTEAFF.

At least ten counts were recorded for this clonotype. The chain uses TRBV20-1 and TRBJ2-7; D is perhaps TRBD2 (6 bases). This CDR3 region has 15 residues. Per germline, CDR1 DFQATT and CDR2 SNEGSKA (reference sequence). Trimming shortened V by 3 bases and J by 1 base, and 16 bases separated the two germline ends. CDR3 sequence (DNA): TGCAGTGCTAGGCCCTACGTGGCGGGGTCCTACGAGCAGTACTTC. Translating gives CSARPYVAGSYEQYF.

The chain carries TRBV7-2 and TRBJ2-7; tentatively, D is TRBD1 or TRBD2 (5 bases each). The CDR3 loop spans 13 amino acids. Germline V lookup: CDR1 SGHTA, CDR2 FQGNSA. Trimming cost V 5 bases and J 7 bases, with 15 bases left between them. The CDR3 region is CASSPPEGREQYF. The CDR3, as DNA: TGTGCCAGCAGCCCCCCAGAGGGACGGGAGCAGTACTTC. The full variable domain, in which reference TRBV7-2 and TRBJ2-7 provide the parts outside the CDR3, is GAGVSQSPSNKVTEKGKDVELRCDPISGHTALYWYRQSLGQGLEFLIYFQGNSAPDKSGLPSDRFSAERTGGSVSTLTIQRTQQEDSAVYLCASSPPEGREQYFGPGTRLTVT.

In this sample, this clonotype turned up many times. The chain uses TRBV6-2 or TRBV6-3 and TRBJ2-2; D remains unclear. This CDR3 contains 15 residues. The germline V and J ends were trimmed by 7 bases and 0 bases, with 12 bases remaining between them. Germline V gene data show CDR1 as MNHEY and CDR2 as SVGEGT. This CDR3 reads CASTFPLPNTGELFF. The CDR3 DNA follows: TGTGCCAGCACCTTCCCACTACCGAACACCGGGGAGCTGTTTTTT.

The rearrangement links TRBV28 to TRBJ2-3, with D perhaps matching TRBD1 (6 bases). Trimming took off 5 bases at V and 1 base at J, with 13 bases between the two ends. Per the germline V gene, CDR1 is MDHEN and CDR2 is SYDVKM. The CDR3 consists of 15 residues. The CDR3 loop reads CASSPRQVRTDTQYF. CDR3 in DNA: TGTGCCAGCAGTCCAAGACAGGTTCGCACAGATACGCAGTATTTT.

This clonotype was seen repeatedly, ten times or more. The chain employs TRBV6-5 and TRBJ2-3; TRBD2 matches 15 bases. Per germline, CDR1 MNHEY and CDR2 SVGAGI. J gave up 9 bases and V 4 bases, and 5 bases lay outside the gene matches. The CDR3 totals 15 residues. CDR3 DNA: TGTGCCAGCAGTTCGGGGACTAGCGGGAGGTACACGCAGTATTTT. Amino acids: CASSSGTSGRYTQYF.

At least ten counts were recorded for this clonotype. The gene calls are TRBV29-1 and TRBJ1-2; 7 bases fit TRBD1. V lost 5 bases, J lost 0 bases, and 3 bases stayed unmatched. This CDR3 region has 13 residues. CDR1 SQVTM and CDR2 ANQGSEA come from the germline V gene. CDR3 coding DNA: TGCAGCGTTCGGACAGGAACTAACTATGGCTACACCTTC. Translated, it gives CSVRTGTNYGYTF.

The sample holds many counts of this clonotype. One junction end disagrees with the germline gene, perhaps due to a read error. The chain has TRBV7-2 and TRBJ2-5; 9 bases fit TRBD1. The CDR3 is 11 residues long. Germline V gene lookup returns CDR1 SGHTA and CDR2 FQGNSA. The CDR3 nucleotides read TGTGCCAGCAGCCGCCGGGACAGGGAAGTTTTC. It specifies CASSRRDREVF. The complete variable domain, with remaining parts taken from reference TRBV7-2 and TRBJ2-5, reads GAGVSQSPSNKVTEKGKDVELRCDPISGHTALYWYRQSLGQGLEFLIYFQGNSAPDKSGLPSDRFSAERTGGSVSTLTIQRTQQEDSAVYLCASSRRDREVFGPGTRLLVL.

This clonotype was counted many times. The rearrangement uses TRBV10-1 and TRBJ2-2; D is ambiguous. Germline CDR1 reads WNHNN; CDR2 reads SYGVQD (reference sequence). This CDR3 is 14 amino acids long. The germline V and J ends were trimmed by 3 bases and 4 bases, with 9 bases remaining between them. The CDR3 loop reads CASSDLDTTGELFF. In nucleotides, the CDR3 is TGCGCCAGCAGTGACCTTGACACCACCGGGGAGCTGTTTTTT.